This is a list of T cell receptor beta chains from one sample in a study of blood T cell repertoires in COVID-19. Generated by immunoSEQ multiplex PCR, the TCRdb table keeps only in-frame clones and is missing some. The sample has roughly 120,000 clones, 88% seen once. The sample comprised peripheral blood. The receptors originated from a woman aged 50 to 60 with active or convalescent COVID-19. Each CDR3 is given with its conserved first and last residue. The D gene is left open where the match is weak. The size field is filled for only some rows; it gives once, few, many or a size class.

V: TRBV24-1
D: TRBD1
size: NA
J: TRBJ2-2
DNA: TGTGCCACCAGTGATTCGGGACAGGGGAAAGCCGGGGAGCTGTTTTTT
CDR3: CATSDSGQGKAGELFF

V: TRBV7-2
D: NA
size: NA
J: TRBJ2-7
DNA: TGTGCCAGCAGCTTATTACAAATTTACGAGCAGTACTTC
CDR3: CASSLLQIYEQYF

V: TRBV7-3
D: TRBD2
size: once
J: TRBJ2-1
DNA: TGTGCCAGCAGGGCCCCCGGACTAGCGGGAGGTGAGCAGTTCTTC
CDR3: CASRAPGLAGGEQFF

V: TRBV23-1
D: NA
size: once
J: TRBJ1-3
DNA: TGCGCCAGCAGCCTACGGGACAAATCTGGAAACACCATATATTTT
CDR3: CASSLRDKSGNTIYF

V: TRBV19
D: TRBD2
size: NA
J: TRBJ2-3
DNA: TGTGCCAGTAGTAGAACCCCCCCACTAGCGGGAAGCACAGATACGCAGTATTTT
CDR3: CASSRTPPLAGSTDTQYF

V: TRBV9
D: NA
size: NA
J: TRBJ2-6
DNA: TGTGCCAGCAGCGGAAAGGAGGCTGGGGCCAACGTCCTGACTTTC
CDR3: CASSGKEAGANVLTF

V: TRBV3-1/TRBV3-2
D: NA
size: NA
J: TRBJ2-7
DNA: TGTGCCAGCAGCCATCACGGATCAGGGTCCTACGAGCAGTACTTC
CDR3: CASSHHGSGSYEQYF

V: TRBV13
D: TRBD2
size: NA
J: TRBJ2-3
DNA: TGTGCCAGCAGCTTAGGGCTAGCGGGAGGTATTAGCACAGATACGCAGTATTTT
CDR3: CASSLGLAGGISTDTQYF

V: TRBV2
D: NA
size: NA
J: TRBJ1-2
DNA: TGTGCCAGCAGTGAGTCTCGGTCGTGGGGCTACACCTTC
CDR3: CASSESRSWGYTF

V: TRBV4-1
D: NA
size: NA
J: TRBJ2-3
DNA: TGCGCCAGCAGCCAAGAATCCCCGGCGACTTCTAGCACAGATACGCAGTATTTT
CDR3: CASSQESPATSSTDTQYF

V: TRBV5-6
D: NA
size: NA
J: TRBJ2-2
DNA: TGTGCCAGCAGCTCGCTAGAGGGAAAGAACACCGGGGAGCTGTTTTTT
CDR3: CASSSLEGKNTGELFF

V: TRBV5-1
D: NA
size: NA
J: TRBJ1-2
DNA: TGCGCCAGCAGCTTGAGGACAGATCTTAACTATGGCTACACCTTC
CDR3: CASSLRTDLNYGYTF

V: TRBV19
D: TRBD2
size: NA
J: TRBJ2-3
DNA: TGTGCCAGTAGTATATCAGCGGGAGGTCCCCTAAGCACAGATACGCAGTATTTT
CDR3: CASSISAGGPLSTDTQYF

V: TRBV7-2
D: TRBD1
size: NA
J: TRBJ2-7
DNA: TGTGCCAGTAGGAAGGACAGGAGCTTGTCGTACGAGCAGTACTTC
CDR3: CASRKDRSLSYEQYF

V: TRBV7-8
D: TRBD1
size: few
J: TRBJ2-7
DNA: TGTGCCAGCAGCTTAGTGGGGACAGGGGGCTACGAGCAGTACTTC
CDR3: CASSLVGTGGYEQYF

V: TRBV5-6
D: NA
size: NA
J: TRBJ2-5
DNA: TGTGCCAGCAGCCCCCCCAGGGGCGGGAGTGAGACCCAGTACTTC
CDR3: CASSPPRGGSETQYF

V: TRBV6-6
D: TRBD2
size: NA
J: TRBJ2-2
DNA: TGTGCCAGCAGTCAACCTGGGACTAGCGGGAACACCGGGGAGCTGTTTTTT
CDR3: CASSQPGTSGNTGELFF

V: TRBV28
D: TRBD1
size: NA
J: TRBJ1-2
DNA: TGTGCCAGCAGTGCCGGGTCAGGGGGTAATTTGGACTATGGCTACACCTTC
CDR3: CASSAGSGGNLDYGYTF

V: TRBV11-2
D: NA
size: NA
J: TRBJ1-2
DNA: TGTGCCAGCAGCTTAGAGGTGGCAGGGAGGCAGGGCTACACCTTC
CDR3: CASSLEVAGRQGYTF

V: TRBV6-6
D: TRBD1
size: NA
J: TRBJ2-5
DNA: TGTGCCAGCAGTGTTGTGACAGGGGGTCTAGAGACCCAGTACTTC
CDR3: CASSVVTGGLETQYF

V: TRBV14
D: TRBD1
size: NA
J: TRBJ2-3
DNA: TGTGCCAGCAGCCAAACTGGACAGGGGGCAACGCAGTATTTT
CDR3: CASSQTGQGATQYF

V: TRBV6-5
D: NA
size: few
J: TRBJ1-2
DNA: TGTGCCAGCACCAGACTGTTGGAGTTCTATGGCTACACCTTC
CDR3: CASTRLLEFYGYTF

V: TRBV11-2
D: NA
size: NA
J: TRBJ1-1
DNA: TGTGCCAGCAGCCTACAGGGTTACACTGAAGCTTTCTTT
CDR3: CASSLQGYTEAFF

V: TRBV5-1
D: NA
size: NA
J: TRBJ2-7
DNA: TGCGCCAGCAGCTTGGGTCTCCAGGTCTCCTACGAGCAGTACTTC
CDR3: CASSLGLQVSYEQYF

V: TRBV10-2
D: NA
size: once
J: TRBJ2-2
DNA: TGCGCCAGCATGGCCGAGGGAGTTCGCACCGGGGAGCTGTTTTTT
CDR3: CASMAEGVRTGELFF

V: TRBV2
D: TRBD1
size: NA
J: TRBJ2-1
DNA: TGTGCCCGACAGGGGCGGAGGGGGAACATCGATGAGCAGTTCTTC
CDR3: CARQGRRGNIDEQFF

V: TRBV15
D: NA
size: NA
J: TRBJ2-1
DNA: TGTGCCACCAGCATCTTTGGTAGTAATCAGTTCTTC
CDR3: CATSIFGSNQFF